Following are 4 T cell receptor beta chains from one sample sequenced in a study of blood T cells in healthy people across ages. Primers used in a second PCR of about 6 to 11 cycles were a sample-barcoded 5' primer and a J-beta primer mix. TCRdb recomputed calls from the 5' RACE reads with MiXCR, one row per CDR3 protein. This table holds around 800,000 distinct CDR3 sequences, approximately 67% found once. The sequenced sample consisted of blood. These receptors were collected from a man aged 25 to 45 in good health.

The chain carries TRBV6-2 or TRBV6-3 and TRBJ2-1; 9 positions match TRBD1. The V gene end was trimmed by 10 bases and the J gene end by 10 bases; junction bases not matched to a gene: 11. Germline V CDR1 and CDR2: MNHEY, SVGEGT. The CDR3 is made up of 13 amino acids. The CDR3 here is CATRQGGGYEQFF. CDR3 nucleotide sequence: TGTGCCACCCGACAGGGGGGGGGCTACGAGCAGTTCTTC.

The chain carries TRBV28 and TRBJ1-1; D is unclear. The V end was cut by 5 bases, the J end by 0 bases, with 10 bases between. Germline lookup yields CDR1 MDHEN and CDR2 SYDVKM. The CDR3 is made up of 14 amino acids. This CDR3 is CASSPRSMNTEAFF. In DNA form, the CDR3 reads TGTGCCAGCAGTCCCCGGAGCATGAACACTGAAGCTTTCTTT.

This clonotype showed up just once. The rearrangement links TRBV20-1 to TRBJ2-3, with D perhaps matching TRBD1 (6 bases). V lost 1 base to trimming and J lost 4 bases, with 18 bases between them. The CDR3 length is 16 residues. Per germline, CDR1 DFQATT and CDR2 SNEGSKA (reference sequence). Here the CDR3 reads CSARARDRPRADTQYF. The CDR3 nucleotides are TGCAGTGCTAGAGCCCGCGACAGGCCTCGGGCAGATACGCAGTATTTT.

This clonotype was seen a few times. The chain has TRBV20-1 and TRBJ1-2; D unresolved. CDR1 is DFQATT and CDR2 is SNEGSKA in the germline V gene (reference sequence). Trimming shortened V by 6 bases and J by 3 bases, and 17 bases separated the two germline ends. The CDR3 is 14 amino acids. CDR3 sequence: CSASEEVQDYGYTF. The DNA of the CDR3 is TGCAGTGCCAGTGAGGAGGTCCAAGACTATGGCTACACCTTC.